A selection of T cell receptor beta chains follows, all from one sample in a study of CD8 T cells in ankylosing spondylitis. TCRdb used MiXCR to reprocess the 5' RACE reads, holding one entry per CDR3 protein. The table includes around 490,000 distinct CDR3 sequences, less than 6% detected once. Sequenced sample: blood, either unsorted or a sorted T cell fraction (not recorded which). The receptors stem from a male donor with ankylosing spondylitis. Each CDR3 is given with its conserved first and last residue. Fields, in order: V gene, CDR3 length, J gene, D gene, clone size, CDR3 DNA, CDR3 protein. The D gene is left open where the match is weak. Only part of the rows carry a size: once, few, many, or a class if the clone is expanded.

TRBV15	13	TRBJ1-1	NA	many	TGTGCCACCAGCAGTCTTCAGAACACTGAAGCTTTCTTT	CATSSLQNTEAFF
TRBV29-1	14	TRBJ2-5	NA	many	TGCAGCGTTGTGGTTGTAGCGCGGTGGGAGACCCAGTACTTC	CSVVVVARWETQYF
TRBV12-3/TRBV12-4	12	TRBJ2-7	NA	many	TGTGCCAGCACCCACTACGGCTACGAGCAGTACTTC	CASTHYGYEQYF
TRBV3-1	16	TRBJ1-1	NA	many	TGTGCCAGCAGCCCTGAGCTCGATGGGAGAGGCACTGAAGCTTTCTTT	CASSPELDGRGTEAFF
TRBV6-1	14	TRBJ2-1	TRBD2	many	TGTGCCAGCAGAAGGACTAGGCCGTCAATTGAGCAGTTCTTC	CASRRTRPSIEQFF
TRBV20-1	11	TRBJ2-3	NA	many	TGCAGTGCTAGCCGGGGAGGTGCGCAGTATTTT	CSASRGGAQYF
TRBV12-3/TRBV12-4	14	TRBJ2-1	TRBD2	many	TGTGCCAGCAGTTTAGGGCGGGAGGTAGATGAGCAGTTCTTC	CASSLGREVDEQFF
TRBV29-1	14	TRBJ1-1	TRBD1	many	TGCAGCGTTGCCCCGGGACAGAGGAACACTGAAGCTTTCTTT	CSVAPGQRNTEAFF
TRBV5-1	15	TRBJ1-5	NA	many	TGCGCCAGCAGCATGACAGGTATTGGCAATCAGCCCCAGCATTTT	CASSMTGIGNQPQHF
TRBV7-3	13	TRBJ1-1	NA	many	TGTGCCAGCAGCTTATCTACAGGGTCTGAAGCTTTCTTT	CASSLSTGSEAFF
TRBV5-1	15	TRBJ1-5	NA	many	TGCGCCAGCAGCTTTTCGGACGGTAGCAATCAGCCCCAGCATTTT	CASSFSDGSNQPQHF
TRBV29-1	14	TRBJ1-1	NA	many	TGCAGCGTCGCCCAACAGGGCCCGAACACTGAAGCTTTCTTT	CSVAQQGPNTEAFF
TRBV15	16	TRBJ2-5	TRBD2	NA	TGTGCCACCAGCCCCGCTTACGGGGGGGTGCGAGAGACCCAGTACTTC	CATSPAYGGVRETQYF
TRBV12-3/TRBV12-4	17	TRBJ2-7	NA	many	TGTGCCAGCAGTGCTTATCAGGGGGGTAAATCTGTTCTCGAGCAGTACTTC	CASSAYQGGKSVLEQYF
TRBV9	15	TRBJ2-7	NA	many	TGTGCCAGCAGCGCAGGCACGGGAGTTGTGTACGAGCAGTACTTC	CASSAGTGVVYEQYF
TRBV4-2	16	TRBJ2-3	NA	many	TGTGCCAGCAGCCTGGATGAGGGGAGAAGCACAGATACGCAGTATTTT	CASSLDEGRSTDTQYF
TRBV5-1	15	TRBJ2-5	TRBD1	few	TGCGCCAGCAGCTTGGTGGGGACAGGGTACGAGACCCAGTACTTC	CASSLVGTGYETQYF
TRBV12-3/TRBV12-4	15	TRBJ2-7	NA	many	TGTGCCAGCACCTTTTCCACCGGACAAACCTACGAGCAGTACTTC	CASTFSTGQTYEQYF
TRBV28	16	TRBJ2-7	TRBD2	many	TGTGCCAGCAGTGCGAGCGGGGCTAGCGGGATATACGAGCAGTACTTC	CASSASGASGIYEQYF
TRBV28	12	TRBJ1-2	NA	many	TGTGCCAGCAGTTTTTGGGAGTCTGGCTACACCTTC	CASSFWESGYTF
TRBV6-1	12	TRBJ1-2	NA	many	TGTGCCAGCAGAAAGACGGCCTATGGCTACACCTTC	CASRKTAYGYTF
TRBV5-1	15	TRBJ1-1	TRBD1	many	TGCGCCAGCAGCTTGCAAGGACAGGGAGTCACTGAAGCTTTCTTT	CASSLQGQGVTEAFF
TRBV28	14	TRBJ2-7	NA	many	TGTGCCAGCAGTGCCGGGACTTATCTTTACGAGCAGTACTTC	CASSAGTYLYEQYF
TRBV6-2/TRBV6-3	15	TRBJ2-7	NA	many	TGTGCCACGACTCAAATCGCCAGCGGGCACTACGAGCAGTACTTC	CATTQIASGHYEQYF
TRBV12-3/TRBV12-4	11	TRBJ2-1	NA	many	TGTGCCAGCAGTTCGCAGGAAGAGCAGTTCTTC	CASSSQEEQFF
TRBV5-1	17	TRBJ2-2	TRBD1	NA	TGCGCCAGCAGTCGGTTCCCGGGACAGGGTGGCACCGGGGAGCTGTTTTTT	CASSRFPGQGGTGELFF
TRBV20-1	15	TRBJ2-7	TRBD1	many	TGCAGTGCGCCATACAGGGGGTACTCCACCTACGAGCAGTACTTC	CSAPYRGYSTYEQYF
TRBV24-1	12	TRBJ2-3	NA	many	TGTGCCACCAGTGACACCACAGATACGCAGTATTTT	CATSDTTDTQYF
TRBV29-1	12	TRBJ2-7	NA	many	TGCAGCGTTGGGAAGACCCTCTACGAGCAGTACTTC	CSVGKTLYEQYF
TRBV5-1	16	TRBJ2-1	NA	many	TGCGCCAGCAGCTTGGGGTCGGGCCGGTCCTACAATGAGCAGTTCTTC	CASSLGSGRSYNEQFF
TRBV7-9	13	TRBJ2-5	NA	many	TGTGCCAGCAGCCCCGAGTTTCCCAAGACCCAGTACTTC	CASSPEFPKTQYF
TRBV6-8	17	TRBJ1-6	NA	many	TGTGCCAGCAGCCCGAGACTCCTCAGGGATCGAGATTCACCCCTCCACTTT	CASSPRLLRDRDSPLHF
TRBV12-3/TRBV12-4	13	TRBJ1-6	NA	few	TGTGCCAGCAGTTTATCTAGGGATTCACCCCTCCACTTT	CASSLSRDSPLHF
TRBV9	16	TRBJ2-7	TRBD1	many	TGTGCCAGCAGCGCACGAGACAGGGTTTTCTCCTACGAGCAGTACTTC	CASSARDRVFSYEQYF
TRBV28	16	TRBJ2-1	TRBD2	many	TGTGCCAGCAGCCGGGGACTAGCGGGATCCCTCAATGAGCAGTTCTTC	CASSRGLAGSLNEQFF
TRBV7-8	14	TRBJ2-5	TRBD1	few	TGTGCCAGCAGCTTTATGGACAGGGGACAGACCCAGTACTTC	CASSFMDRGQTQYF
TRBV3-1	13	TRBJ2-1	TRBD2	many	TGTGCCAGCAGCCAAGAGGGGGGCGGGAGGCTGTTCTTC	CASSQEGGGRLFF
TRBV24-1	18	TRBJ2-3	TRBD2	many	TGTGCCACCAGTGATCGCCAGGGACTAGCGGGTCGCACAGATACGCAGTATTTT	CATSDRQGLAGRTDTQYF
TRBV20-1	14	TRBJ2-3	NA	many	TGCAGTGCTGGCGGGACTCCGAAGAGAGATACGCAGTATTTT	CSAGGTPKRDTQYF